The 22 T cell receptor beta chains below all came from one sample that was sequenced in a study of OX40 agonist ivuxolimab in advanced cancers. Here immunoSEQ multiplex PCR was the method, and the copy in TCRdb shows in-frame clones only, minus some. The sample consists of 15,000 to 20,000 clones, roughly 84% of them appearing once. Source: CD4+ or CD8+ T cells sorted from blood, taken in a trial of the OX40 agonist ivuxolimab. The receptor set was obtained from an adult with an advanced solid tumor such as melanoma, head and neck, liver or kidney cancer.

The chain combines TRBV19 with TRBJ1-4; D gene uncertain. The CDR3 runs 18 residues. Looked up from germline, CDR1 is LNHDA and CDR2 is SQIVND (reference sequence). Trimming shortened V by 5 bases and J by 6 bases, and 25 bases separated the two germline ends. The CDR3 DNA reads TGTGCCAGTAGTTCAGATTCCCGGGAAAGAAATCGATATGAAAAACTGTTTTTT. Its protein is CASSSDSRERNRYEKLFF.

The rearrangement links TRBV29-1 to TRBJ2-7; 7 nucleotides match TRBD1. The CDR3 extends over 15 amino acids. V gave up 0 bases and J gave up 4 bases; unmatched junction bases: 9. From germline, CDR1 is SQVTM and CDR2 ANQGSEA. CDR3 in amino acids: CSVEEGEGGVYEQYF. DNA of the CDR3: TGCAGCGTTGAAGAAGGGGAAGGGGGCGTTTACGAGCAGTACTTC.

Here the CDR3 DNA reads TGTGCCAGCAGCTTGTCGGAGGCTGAAGCTTTCTTT. This gives the protein CASSLSEAEAFF. The chain links TRBV5-5 to TRBJ1-1; D unclear. The CDR3 contains 12 residues. The V gene's germline CDR1 is SGHKS and CDR2 YYEKEE (reference sequence). V was trimmed by 1 base and J by 6 bases, leaving 7 bases between them.

The chain carries TRBV7-2 and TRBJ2-7, with 8 bases aligning to TRBD2. The CDR3 length is 16 residues. Germline CDR1 and CDR2: SGHTA and FQGNSA. The V and J ends lost 0 bases and 4 bases, in that order; junction bases with no gene match: 8. The chain's CDR3 is CASSLAGTGGQYEQYF. DNA for the CDR3: TGTGCCAGCAGCTTAGCGGGGACGGGGGGGCAATACGAGCAGTACTTC. Together with reference TRBV7-2 and TRBJ2-7, the CDR3 gives the full variable domain: GAGVSQSPSNKVTEKGKDVELRCDPISGHTALYWYRQSLGQGLEFLIYFQGNSAPDKSGLPSDRFSAERTGGSVSTLTIQRTQQEDSAVYLCASSLAGTGGQYEQYFGPGTRLTVT.

The CDR3 DNA is TGTGCCAGCAGTTTGGACCCCAGGGGGTTCACTGAAGCTTTCTTT. It yields the protein CASSLDPRGFTEAFF. V and J are TRBV27 and TRBJ1-1, with 7 bases aligning to TRBD1. This CDR3 comprises 15 residues. CDR1 is MNHEY and CDR2 is SMNVEV in the germline V gene (reference sequence). J was trimmed by 4 bases and V by 3 bases; bases with no gene match: 8.

The gene calls are TRBV5-1 and TRBJ1-3; 9 bases agree with TRBD1. CDR1 SGHRS and CDR2 YFSETQ come from the germline V gene. The V segment lost 3 bases and the J segment 3 bases; nucleotides outside the gene matches: 4. This CDR3 is built from 15 residues. The CDR3 region is CASSSGTGIGNTIYF. CDR3 sequence (DNA): TGCGCCAGCAGCTCCGGGACAGGGATTGGAAACACCATATATTTT.

This clone was counted a single time. The rearrangement uses TRBV4-3 and TRBJ1-1, with a weak D call TRBD1 (5 bases). Per germline, CDR1 LGHNA and CDR2 YSLEER. This CDR3 has 16 residues. V was shortened by 5 bases and J by 0 bases, with 16 bases between the two germline ends. CDR3 sequence reads: CASSASGDGLNTEAFF. The CDR3 coding sequence is TGCGCCAGCAGCGCAAGCGGGGACGGGTTGAACACTGAAGCTTTCTTT.

J is TRBJ1-4 and V is TRBV4-1; D is undetermined. V was pared by 3 bases and J by 6 bases, with 11 bases between. This CDR3 region has 14 residues. The germline V gene encodes CDR1 MGHRA and CDR2 YSYEKL. Here the CDR3 reads CASSHWAPDEKLFF. In DNA, the CDR3 is TGCGCCAGCAGCCATTGGGCGCCGGATGAAAAACTGTTTTTT.

The V and J genes are TRBV2 and TRBJ2-4; no reliable D call. The V end was cut by 6 bases, the J end by 7 bases, with 13 bases between. The CDR3 runs 13 residues. Germline values: CDR1 SNHLY, CDR2 FYNNEI. In DNA form, the CDR3 reads TGTGCCAGCAGAGTAGGGCAGGAGAACATTCAGTACTTC. Protein sequence: CASRVGQENIQYF.

The J gene is TRBJ1-1, the V gene TRBV30; D is ambiguous. V shed 4 bases and J shed 2 bases, with 11 bases lying between them. The length of the CDR3 is 13 residues. CDR1 and CDR2 from the germline V gene are GTSNPN and SVGIG (reference sequence). Here the CDR3 reads CAWKVALNTEAFF. CDR3 nucleotides: TGTGCCTGGAAAGTAGCTCTTAACACTGAAGCTTTCTTT. The whole variable domain, remainder taken from reference TRBV30 and TRBJ1-1, is SQTIHQWPATLVQPVGSPLSLECTVEGTSNPNLYWYRQAAGRGLQLLFYSVGIGQISSEVPQNLSASRPQDRQFILSSKKLLLSDSGFYLCAWKVALNTEAFFGQGTRLTVV.

The chain recombines TRBV7-9 with TRBJ2-3; maybe TRBD1 (7 bases). V dropped 5 bases and J dropped 1 base, with 19 bases sitting between them. Germline V gives CDR1 SEHNR, CDR2 FQNEAQ (reference sequence). The CDR3 covers 17 residues. DNA of the CDR3: TGTGCCAGCAGCCCAAAACGACAGGGCGGGGGCACAGATACGCAGTATTTT. Its translation: CASSPKRQGGGTDTQYF.

The chain is built from TRBV5-1 and TRBJ2-2; 9 bases map to TRBD1. There are 15 residues in the CDR3. J gave up 1 base and V 5 bases, and 3 bases lay outside the gene matches. The germline V gene has CDR1 SGHRS and CDR2 YFSETQ. The CDR3 sequence is CASSWTGVNTGELFF. CDR3 nucleotides: TGCGCCAGCAGTTGGACAGGGGTGAACACCGGGGAGCTGTTTTTT. Supplemented by reference TRBV5-1 and TRBJ2-2, the full variable domain reads KAGVTQTPRYLIKTRGQQVTLSCSPISGHRSVSWYQQTPGQGLQFLFEYFSETQRNKGNFPGRFSGRQFSNSRSEMNVSTLELGDSALYLCASSWTGVNTGELFFGEGSRLTVL.

The rearrangement links TRBV29-1 to TRBJ1-1; no firm D call. V was clipped by 5 bases and J by 5 bases, with 18 bases between them. Per germline, CDR1 SQVTM and CDR2 ANQGSEA. The CDR3 is made up of 14 amino acids. CDR3 nucleotide sequence: TGCAGCGTTTTACTCGGGCTGAGGAGAACTGAAGCTTTCTTT. It encodes CSVLLGLRRTEAFF.

By frequency in the sample, this clone is medium-sized. This chain links TRBV9 with TRBJ1-4; no reliable D call. Trimming shortened V by 4 bases and J by 7 bases, and 5 bases separated the two germline ends. The CDR3 spans 11 residues. Germline V gene lookup returns CDR1 SGDLS and CDR2 YYNGEE. CDR3 region: CASSSSEKLFF. The CDR3 DNA follows: TGTGCCAGCAGCTCGAGTGAAAAACTGTTTTTT.

The chain joins TRBV7-2 to TRBJ2-5; 8 bases align to TRBD2. CDR3 length: 14 amino acids. The V gene end was trimmed by 5 bases and the J gene end by 5 bases; junction bases not matched to a gene: 7. Germline CDR1 and CDR2: SGHTA and FQGNSA. CDR3 in DNA: TGTGCCAGCAGCCTTGGGACTAGGTGGGAGACCCAGTACTTC. Translating it yields CASSLGTRWETQYF.

Only a few counts were recorded for this clone. Written as DNA, the CDR3 is TGTGCCAGCTCACCAACTAGCGGGGTCTTCCTCCCTTACAATGAGCAGTTCTTC. This codes for CASSPTSGVFLPYNEQFF. The chain uses TRBV18 and TRBJ2-1, with TRBD2 identical over 10 bases. Germline-derived CDR1 and CDR2 are KGHSH and LQKENI. This CDR3 spans 18 amino acids. J gave up 4 bases and V 2 bases, and 11 bases lay outside the gene matches.

This clone turned up a few times. The chain links TRBV13 to TRBJ1-6; the match to TRBD1 covers 10 bases. The CDR3 runs to 14 residues. The ends lost 6 bases at V and 7 bases at J; junction bases unmatched: 3. CDR1 and CDR2 from the germline V gene are PRHDT and FYEKMQ (reference sequence). CDR3 coding DNA: TGTGCCAGCAGTGAGGGACAGGGGAATTCACCCCTCCACTTT. Its translation is CASSEGQGNSPLHF.

The CDR3 loop reads CASSLGRSPSYGYTF. CDR3 DNA sequence: TGTGCCAGCAGCTTAGGTCGGAGCCCTAGCTATGGCTACACCTTC. The genes are TRBV7-9 and TRBJ1-2; D is unresolved. Trimming took off 1 base at V and 4 bases at J, with 13 bases between the two ends. Germline V gene lookup returns CDR1 SEHNR and CDR2 FQNEAQ (reference sequence). The CDR3 extends over 15 amino acids.

V is TRBV13 and J is TRBJ1-1; D ambiguous. The CDR3 loop spans 13 amino acids. The germline CDR1 and CDR2 sequences are PRHDT and FYEKMQ (reference sequence). Trimming took 8 bases from V and 0 from J, leaving 10 bases between them. The CDR3 reads CASLARMNTEAFF. Here the CDR3 DNA reads TGTGCCAGCTTGGCGCGTATGAACACTGAAGCTTTCTTT. Combining the CDR3 with reference TRBV13 and TRBJ1-1 gives the whole variable domain AAGVIQSPRHLIKEKRETATLKCYPIPRHDTVYWYQQGPGQDPQFLISFYEKMQSDKGSIPDRFSAQQFSDYHSELNMSSLELGDSALYFCASLARMNTEAFFGQGTRLTVV.

The chain joins TRBV5-8 to TRBJ2-7; maybe TRBD1 (5 bases). The CDR3 is made up of 14 amino acids. Germline assignment: CDR1 SGHTS and CDR2 YDEGEE. Trimming cost V 2 bases and J 7 bases, with 16 bases left between them. The CDR3 bases are TGTGCCAGCAGCTTTCTAATATTAAAGGGGGAGCAGTACTTC. It encodes CASSFLILKGEQYF.

This clone is large within its sample. Additional DNA sequences in this sample encode the identical CDR3. V and J are TRBV19 and TRBJ2-7; D not certain. The V gene's germline CDR1 is LNHDA and CDR2 SQIVND (reference sequence). V lost 3 bases to trimming and J lost 7 bases, with 7 bases between them. CDR3 length equals 11 residues. The CDR3 sequence is CASSIFGEQYF. CDR3 nucleotide sequence: TGTGCCAGTAGTATTTTTGGGGAGCAGTACTTC.

The chain uses TRBV27 and TRBJ1-3; D is undetermined. V lost 7 bases and J lost 0, with 7 bases in between. The CDR3 contains 13 residues. Germline CDR1 MNHEY, CDR2 SMNVEV (reference sequence). CDR3 coding DNA: TGTGCCAGCAAGTCCATCTCTGGAAACACCATATATTTT. The encoded protein is CASKSISGNTIYF.